Following are 8 T cell receptor beta chains from one sample sequenced in a study of early T cells in non-severe SARS-CoV-2 infection. TCRdb reprocessed the 5' RACE reads with MiXCR, giving one entry per CDR3 protein. The table lists approximately 52,000 distinct CDR3 sequences, 8% to 8.5% of them singletons. Input material: whole blood. These receptors all stem from an adult who was a healthcare worker with PCR-confirmed SARS-CoV-2 infection or an uninfected control (not recorded which).

There are a few counts of this clonotype. The rearrangement uses TRBV12-2 and TRBJ2-7; the table names TRBD1, a call not compared with the DNA. TRBV12-2 is tagged as a pseudogene. This CDR3 is built from 15 residues. The CDR3 DNA is TGTGCAAGTCGCTACAATACAGGACCGGGGAACGAGCAGTACTTC. It encodes CASRYNTGPGNEQYF.

This clonotype turned up a few times. The V call is TRBV7-8, the J call TRBJ2-7, with unresolved D. Germline V gene data show CDR1 as SGHVS and CDR2 as FQNEAQ. Trimming stripped 3 bases from V and 2 bases from J, with 14 bases between. The length of the CDR3 is 15 residues. The CDR3 sequence: CASSLTGLRTYEQYF. The CDR3, as DNA: TGTGCCAGCAGCTTGACCGGCCTAAGGACCTACGAGCAGTACTTC.

Ten or more counts support this clonotype. J is TRBJ1-6 and V is TRBV7-2; D might be TRBD1 (5 bases). The CDR3 runs 16 residues. Germline CDR1 SGHTA, CDR2 FQGNSA. V was clipped by 3 bases and J by 3 bases, with 12 bases between them. CDR3 DNA: TGTGCCAGCAGCTTCGGGGGATCTCTCTATAATTCACCCCTCCACTTT. This encodes CASSFGGSLYNSPLHF.

This clonotype ranks as medium-sized. The chain recombines TRBV7-2 with TRBJ2-6, with D maybe TRBD1 (6 bases). The germline gives CDR1 SGHTA, CDR2 FQGNSA. This CDR3 spans 17 amino acids. V was cut by 5 bases and J by 0 bases, with 14 bases left in between. The CDR3: CASSPTTGYSGANVLTF. The CDR3 nucleotides are TGTGCCAGCAGCCCGACGACAGGTTACTCTGGGGCCAACGTCCTGACTTTC.

This clonotype was seen only a few times. The CDR3 DNA reads TGTGCCAGCAGCTTGTTTGGGACAGGGTCGTACAATGAGCAGTTCTTC. Protein: CASSLFGTGSYNEQFF. V and J are TRBV5-4 and TRBJ2-1; TRBD1 aligns across 9 bases. This CDR3 is built from 16 residues. Trimming took 1 base from V and 4 from J; bases not matched to a gene: 6. In germline, CDR1 is SGHNT, CDR2 YYREEE (reference sequence). The whole variable domain, remainder taken from reference TRBV5-4 and TRBJ2-1, is ETGVTQSPTHLIKTRGQQVTLRCSSQSGHNTVSWYQQALGQGPQFIFQYYREEENGRGNFPPRFSGLQFPNYSSELNVNALELDDSALYLCASSLFGTGSYNEQFFGPGTRLTVL.

This clonotype was recorded many times. This rearrangement joins TRBV27 to TRBJ2-6; D unresolved. Germline CDR1 reads MNHEY; CDR2 reads SMNVEV (reference sequence). V was cut by 6 bases and J by 0 bases, with 15 bases left in between. CDR3 size: 17 residues. The CDR3 protein is CASSLSPSRSGANVLTF. CDR3 nucleotide sequence: TGTGCCAGCAGCCTTTCCCCCTCCCGCTCTGGGGCCAACGTCCTGACTTTC.

This clonotype has a handful of counts. J is TRBJ1-1 and V is TRBV30; TRBD1 might be the D (5 bases). Germline loops: CDR1 GTSNPN, CDR2 SVGIG (reference sequence). Trimming removed 3 bases from V and 4 bases from J, with 12 bases in between. This CDR3 spans 13 amino acids. The CDR3 DNA sequence: TGTGCCTGGAGGCCGGGGCGAGTCACTGAAGCTTTCTTT. Amino acid sequence: CAWRPGRVTEAFF. Filled out from reference TRBV30 and TRBJ1-1, the complete variable domain reads SQTIHQWPATLVQPVGSPLSLECTVEGTSNPNLYWYRQAAGRGLQLLFYSVGIGQISSEVPQNLSASRPQDRQFILSSKKLLLSDSGFYLCAWRPGRVTEAFFGQGTRLTVV.

This clonotype was counted only a few times. The V call is TRBV10-1, the J call TRBJ2-1; D assignment may be TRBD1 or TRBD2 (5 bases each). The CDR3 sequence is 11 residues long. Trimming pared 8 bases from V and 7 bases from J, leaving 9 bases between. Germline loops: CDR1 WNHNN, CDR2 SYGVQD (reference sequence). This CDR3 reads CASGGFNEQFF. In DNA form, the CDR3 reads TGCGCCAGCGGGGGATTTAATGAGCAGTTCTTC.